A single sample gave rise to the 21 T cell receptor beta chains below, sequenced in a study of CD8 T cells in Susac syndrome. Random hexamers were used to reverse transcribe an amount of roughly 0.45 to 1 ug RNA. TCRdb reprocessed the immunoSEQ multiplex PCR reads via MiXCR and lists one record per CDR3 protein. This table has around 280,000 distinct CDR3 sequences, just over 90% appearing once. Sequenced sample: CD4+ T cells from PBMCs. These receptors were collected from a human donor with multiple sclerosis.

The table lists this clonotype with a few counts. The CDR3 here is CASSLSGRGNEQFF. DNA for the CDR3: TGTGCCAGCAGCCTTAGCGGGAGGGGCAATGAGCAGTTCTTC. The rearrangement joins TRBV7-2 to TRBJ2-1, with TRBD2 identical over 11 bases. The CDR3 length is 14 residues. Germline CDR1 and CDR2: SGHTA and FQGNSA. V shed 5 bases, J shed 6 bases, and the junction held 3 bases outside the gene matches.

V is TRBV14 and J is TRBJ2-2; D gene ambiguous. V was clipped by 1 base and J by 5 bases, with 5 bases between them. The CDR3 has 13 residues. The germline V gene encodes CDR1 SGHDN and CDR2 FVKESK. CDR3 region: CASSQVRTGELFF. For the CDR3, the DNA is TGTGCCAGCAGCCAAGTTCGGACCGGGGAGCTGTTTTTT. The full variable domain, rest sourced from reference TRBV14 and TRBJ2-2, is EAGVTQFPSHSVIEKGQTVTLRCDPISGHDNLYWYRRVMGKEIKFLLHFVKESKQDESGMPNNRFLAERTGGTYSTLKVQPAELEDSGVYFCASSQVRTGELFFGEGSRLTVL.

In DNA form, the CDR3 reads TGTGCCAGCAGTCTTACTGGGGGGGGGAGAAGAGCTTTCTTT. Its protein is CASSLTGGGRRAFF. This chain joins TRBV6-1 and TRBJ1-1; possible D gene TRBD1, 5 bases. The ends were cut back, 5 bases at V and 10 bases at J, with 20 bases in the middle. Per the germline V gene, CDR1 is MNHNS and CDR2 is SASEGT. The CDR3 runs 14 residues.

The CDR3 reads CASSLAKDSRYTF. Here the CDR3 DNA reads TGTGCCAGCAGCTTAGCTAAGGACAGCCGCTACACCTTC. The chain couples TRBV7-9 to TRBJ1-2; D may be TRBD1 (6 bases). V lost 0 bases, J lost 9 bases, and 11 bases lay in between. Germline V gives CDR1 SEHNR, CDR2 FQNEAQ (reference sequence). This CDR3 spans 13 amino acids.

The V call is TRBV12-5, the J call TRBJ1-1; D unresolved. CDR1 and CDR2 from the germline V gene are LGHNT and FRNRAP. Trimming shortened V by 5 bases and J by 1 base, and 8 bases separated the two germline ends. There are 13 residues in the CDR3. The CDR3 reads CASGPRQNTEAFF. The CDR3 nucleotides read TGTGCTAGTGGTCCGAGACAGAACACTGAAGCTTTCTTT. Variable domain in full (rest from reference TRBV12-5 and TRBJ1-1): DARVTQTPRHKVTEMGQEVTMRCQPILGHNTVFWYRQTMMQGLELLAYFRNRAPLDDSGMPKDRFSAEMPDATLATLKIQPSEPRDSAVYFCASGPRQNTEAFFGQGTRLTVV.

This sequence joins TRBV7-2 and TRBJ2-7; tentatively, D is TRBD1 or TRBD2 (5 bases each). V lost 5 bases and J lost 2, with 16 bases in between. The CDR3 runs to 15 residues. Germline CDR1 reads SGHTA; CDR2 reads FQGNSA. The CDR3 region has the DNA TGTGCCAGCAGCCCGCAAGCGGACAAAACCTACGAGCAGTACTTC. Amino acid sequence: CASSPQADKTYEQYF.

The chain uses TRBV11-2 and TRBJ2-7; tentative D call: TRBD1 (7 bases). Trimming cost V 8 bases and J 7 bases, with 21 bases left between them. Germline V gene data show CDR1 as SGHAT and CDR2 as FQNNGV. This CDR3 is 14 amino acids long. The CDR3 region has the DNA TGTGCCAGCGCCAGGTCGGAGGGGGCCTGGGAGCAGTACTTC. This translates into CASARSEGAWEQYF.

This rearrangement joins TRBV18 to TRBJ1-2, with TRBD1 matching 8 bases. The CDR3 length is 13 residues. From germline, CDR1 is KGHSH and CDR2 LQKENI. The junction had 5 bases not matched to a gene; V was cut back by 6 bases and J by 5 bases. CDR3 sequence: CASSDRQGYGYTF. CDR3 nucleotides: TGTGCCAGCTCGGACCGACAGGGGTATGGCTACACCTTC.

This clonotype was detected once. The genes are TRBV6-2 or TRBV6-3 and TRBJ1-1, with D hard to call. CDR1 is MNHEY, CDR2 SVGEGT, per germline. The CDR3 runs 14 residues. V gave up 2 bases and J gave up 0 bases, with 7 bases separating them. CDR3 protein: CASSYASMNTEAFF. The CDR3 DNA reads as TGTGCCAGCAGTTACGCATCTATGAACACTGAAGCTTTCTTT.

This chain joins TRBV20-1 and TRBJ1-1, with a weak D call TRBD1 (5 bases). The ends were cut back, 3 bases at V and 1 base at J, with 9 bases in the middle. CDR3 length: 13 residues. The germline gives CDR1 DFQATT, CDR2 SNEGSKA (reference sequence). CDR3 nucleotide sequence: TGCAGTGCTAGCGAACAGGAGAACACTGAAGCTTTCTTT. Its translation: CSASEQENTEAFF.

V usage is TRBV5-4 and J usage is TRBJ2-6; 7 nucleotides align to TRBD1. This CDR3 spans 19 amino acids. Germline V gives CDR1 SGHNT, CDR2 YYREEE (reference sequence). Losses at the gene ends were 3 bases for V and 2 bases for J; bases not matched to a gene: 14. The CDR3 DNA is TGTGCCAGCAGCTCTCCCGTCCATCGACAGGGAACTGGGGCCAACGTCCTGACTTTC. It encodes CASSSPVHRQGTGANVLTF.

The chain couples TRBV11-2 to TRBJ2-2; 8 bases are a match to TRBD2. V trimming: 5 bases; J trimming: 4 bases; junction bases outside the gene matches: 9. This CDR3 region has 16 residues. Germline V gives CDR1 SGHAT, CDR2 FQNNGV. CDR3 residues: CASSQTGGPGTGELFF. The CDR3 DNA reads TGTGCCAGCAGCCAGACGGGGGGGCCGGGCACCGGGGAGCTGTTTTTT.

A single count supports this clonotype. A read error may account for a junction end that differs from germline. The chain uses TRBV7-7 and TRBJ2-1; 9 positions match TRBD2. The CDR3 spans 15 residues. Looked up from germline, CDR1 is SSHAT and CDR2 is FNYEAQ (reference sequence). The DNA of the CDR3 is TGTGCTAGCAGCTCGACTAGCGGAATTAACAATGAGCAGTTCTTC. Translating it yields CASSSTSGINNEQFF.

This chain connects TRBV30 to TRBJ2-7, with D unresolved. Germline CDR1 and CDR2: GTSNPN and SVGIG (reference sequence). CDR3 length equals 13 residues. The ends were cut back, 5 bases at V and 9 bases at J, with 20 bases in the middle. The CDR3 is CAWVQTEEFGQYF. CDR3 DNA sequence: TGTGCCTGGGTGCAAACAGAGGAATTCGGGCAGTACTTC.

The DNA for the CDR3 is TGCGCCAGCAGCCAAGATTACGGCACGGAGTGGGTGGGGACCCAGTACTTC. This sequence encodes CASSQDYGTEWVGTQYF. The chain is built from TRBV4-3 and TRBJ2-5; D ambiguous. Germline CDR1 reads LGHNA; CDR2 reads YSLEER. The CDR3 consists of 17 residues. Trimming cost V 0 bases and J 7 bases, with 21 bases left between them.

This chain joins TRBV19 and TRBJ2-1; D is uncertain. The CDR3 loop spans 14 amino acids. Trimming pared 6 bases from V and 6 bases from J, leaving 15 bases between. Germline CDR1 is LNHDA and CDR2 is SQIVND (reference sequence). The CDR3 here is CASSMQSRGNEQFF. The CDR3, as DNA: TGTGCCAGTAGCATGCAGTCACGAGGCAATGAGCAGTTCTTC.

This clonotype was observed a handful of times. This chain connects TRBV11-1 to TRBJ2-5; D remains unclear. Germline values: CDR1 SGHAT, CDR2 FQDESV (reference sequence). This CDR3 has 16 amino acids. The V and J ends lost 1 base and 5 bases respectively, with 17 bases between them. CDR3 nucleotide sequence: TGTGCCAGCAGCTTAGTTGGCGGCGGTCAATGGGAGACCCAGTACTTC. The encoded protein is CASSLVGGGQWETQYF.

This chain links TRBV4-2 with TRBJ1-1; D uncertain. Germline assignment: CDR1 LGHNA and CDR2 YNFKEQ. V shed 1 base and J shed 0 bases, with 9 bases lying between them. CDR3 size: 15 residues. CDR3 DNA sequence: TGTGCCAGCAGCCAAGTTGACGGCCTGAACACTGAAGCTTTCTTT. This codes for CASSQVDGLNTEAFF.

The V gene is TRBV6-6, the J gene TRBJ1-1; D ambiguous. Germline values: CDR1 MNHNY, CDR2 SVGAGI (reference sequence). V shed 2 bases and J shed 8 bases, with 12 bases lying between them. The CDR3 totals 13 residues. The CDR3 DNA is TGTGCCAGCAGTTACAGGGAGGAGGCAGAAGCTTTCTTT. This encodes CASSYREEAEAFF.

In nucleotides, the CDR3 is TGTGCCAGCTCAACGGGCCAGCACCAAGAGACCCAGTACTTC. Translated: CASSTGQHQETQYF. The chain recombines TRBV18 with TRBJ2-5; D uncertain. CDR3 size: 14 residues. Trimming shortened V by 5 bases and J by 0 bases, and 10 bases separated the two germline ends. CDR1 is KGHSH and CDR2 is LQKENI in the germline V gene.

The chain has TRBV5-1 and TRBJ2-3, with TRBD2 as a possible D gene (7 bases). The germline gives CDR1 SGHRS, CDR2 YFSETQ. The length of the CDR3 is 15 residues. V was cut by 4 bases and J by 6 bases, with 18 bases left in between. CDR3 region: CASSGRGGSVDTQYF. In nucleotides, the CDR3 is TGCGCCAGCAGCGGGAGGGGGGGATCGGTGGATACGCAGTATTTT.